Below are 20 T cell receptor beta chains sequenced from a single sample in a study of T cells after yellow fever vaccination. TCRdb processed the 5' RACE reads anew with MiXCR; each CDR3 protein has one entry. This table has 300,000 to 350,000 distinct CDR3 sequences, about 10% appearing once. Source: CD4+ T cells sorted from PBMCs, taken 45 days after the yellow fever booster vaccination. The receptors here all came from a man aged 18-30 years who received the YFV17D yellow fever vaccine.

This clonotype has a handful of counts. This rearrangement joins TRBV11-2 to TRBJ2-5; TRBD2 matches at 12 bases. The V and J ends lost 4 bases and 4 bases, in that order; junction bases with no gene match: 7. The CDR3 sequence is 16 residues long. CDR1 and CDR2 (germline): SGHAT, FQNNGV. CDR3 region: CASSSRLAGAGETQYF. CDR3 in DNA: TGTGCCAGCAGCTCAAGACTAGCGGGGGCGGGAGAGACCCAGTACTTC.

V is TRBV5-6 and J is TRBJ2-5; D uncertain. Germline V gene sequence: CDR1 SGHDT, CDR2 YYEEEE. V was pared by 4 bases and J by 7 bases, with 17 bases between. This CDR3 has 14 amino acids. CDR3 region: CASSRDMTRGTQYF. The CDR3 region has the DNA TGTGCCAGCAGCCGAGATATGACCCGAGGGACCCAGTACTTC.

V usage is TRBV12-5 and J usage is TRBJ1-6, with a weak D call TRBD1 (6 bases). CDR1 LGHNT and CDR2 FRNRAP come from the germline V gene. The CDR3 runs 17 residues. The V end lost 0 bases, the J end lost 0 bases, and 9 bases lay between the germline ends. The CDR3 bases are TGTGCTAGTGGTTTGGTGGACAGCAGCTCCTATAATTCACCCCTCCACTTT. Residues: CASGLVDSSSYNSPLHF.

The chain couples TRBV20-1 to TRBJ2-3; 9 positions agree with TRBD1. The J segment lost 3 bases and the V segment lost 4 bases, leaving 5 bases of the junction unmatched. The CDR3 extends over 14 amino acids. The germline gives CDR1 DFQATT, CDR2 SNEGSKA (reference sequence). Here the CDR3 reads CSANGQGSTDTQYF. The DNA for the CDR3 is TGCAGTGCTAATGGACAGGGGAGTACAGATACGCAGTATTTT.

V is TRBV12-3 or TRBV12-4 and J is TRBJ2-7, with TRBD1 identical over 7 bases. V was clipped by 3 bases and J by 6 bases; unmatched bases: 5. The CDR3 is 13 residues long. CDR3 bases: TGTGCCAGCAGTTTCCTGACAGGGCTCGAGCAGTACGTC. It yields the protein CASSFLTGLEQYV.

The chain carries TRBV5-4 and TRBJ2-5, with TRBD1 as a possible D gene (6 bases). Germline loops: CDR1 SGHNT, CDR2 YYREEE (reference sequence). With 4 bases removed from V and 2 bases from J, the gap between germline ends came to 12 bases. The CDR3 totals 14 residues. CDR3 sequence reads: CASSPQRGQETQYF. The DNA for the CDR3 is TGTGCCAGCAGCCCCCAAAGGGGGCAAGAGACCCAGTACTTC.

This clonotype showed up many times. The chain recombines TRBV5-1 with TRBJ1-6, with D perhaps TRBD1 (5 bases). CDR1 and CDR2 (germline): SGHRS, YFSETQ. This CDR3 contains 15 residues. Deletions cut 0 bases from V and 6 bases from J, with 10 bases between. The CDR3: CASSLGGGINSPLHF. The CDR3 nucleotides read TGCGCCAGCAGCTTGGGTGGGGGGATTAATTCACCCCTCCACTTT.

In this sample, this clonotype turned up once. The chain combines TRBV5-1 with TRBJ1-4; D may be TRBD1 (5 bases). The CDR3 runs to 15 residues. V lost 5 bases, J lost 2 bases, and 13 bases lay in between. Germline lookup yields CDR1 SGHRS and CDR2 YFSETQ. The CDR3 DNA reads as TGCGCCAGCAGTCTGCTGGGGGGGACTAATGAAAAACTGTTTTTT. Protein sequence: CASSLLGGTNEKLFF.

The chain employs TRBV12-3 or TRBV12-4 and TRBJ2-1, with 7 bases identical to TRBD2. V lost 4 bases, J lost 5 bases, and 20 bases stayed unmatched. CDR3 length: 19 residues. The CDR3, as DNA: TGTGCCAGCAGTTCGCAACCCCTCTTCGGCCGGGGGGTCAACAATGAGCAGTTCTTC. This codes for CASSSQPLFGRGVNNEQFF.

The genes are TRBV20-1 and TRBJ2-5, with TRBD2 identical over 8 bases. In germline, CDR1 is DFQATT, CDR2 SNEGSKA (reference sequence). The CDR3 covers 12 residues. Germline trimming cut 5 bases from V and 5 bases from J; bases unmatched to any gene: 4. This CDR3 reads CSAERGGETQYF. In DNA, the CDR3 is TGCAGTGCTGAGCGCGGGGGGGAGACCCAGTACTTC.

This clonotype appeared many times. This chain uses TRBV2 with TRBJ2-6, with a weak D call TRBD1 (6 bases). The ends were cut back, 6 bases at V and 0 bases at J, with 9 bases in the middle. The CDR3 has 15 amino acids. The germline V gene has CDR1 SNHLY and CDR2 FYNNEI. DNA for the CDR3: TGTGCCAGCAGCCGGGACAACTCTGGGGCCAACGTCCTGACTTTC. The encoded protein is CASSRDNSGANVLTF.

This clonotype was observed at least ten times. The CDR3 coding sequence is TGTGCCAGCAGTCAAGCCCGGGGGCGGGAGACCCAGTACTTC. Translated: CASSQARGRETQYF. The genes are TRBV27 and TRBJ2-5; possibly TRBD1 or TRBD2 for D (6 bases each). The CDR3 totals 14 residues. V was cut by 5 bases and J by 5 bases, with 15 bases left in between. Germline CDR1 is MNHEY and CDR2 is SMNVEV (reference sequence).

This clonotype was recorded only once. V usage is TRBV6-2 or TRBV6-3 and J usage is TRBJ2-7; no clear D. In germline, CDR1 is MNHEY, CDR2 SVGEGT. Trimming cost V 4 bases and J 4 bases, with 8 bases left between them. This CDR3 spans 12 amino acids. The CDR3 protein is CASSFLNYEQYF. The CDR3, as DNA: TGTGCCAGCAGTTTCCTAAATTACGAGCAGTACTTC.

This clonotype came up many times. Germline is not matched at one junction end, which may reflect a read error. The CDR3 DNA sequence: TGCAGTGCAAGAGTCTCGGCAGGAGCTGAGCAGTTCTTC. Its protein product is CSARVSAGAEQFF. This chain uses TRBV20-1 with TRBJ2-1; D call uncertain. Germline V gives CDR1 DFQATT, CDR2 SNEGSKA (reference sequence). The CDR3 contains 13 residues.

The V and J genes are TRBV5-1 and TRBJ2-5; D remains ambiguous. V was cut by 3 bases and J by 1 base, with 4 bases left in between. CDR3 size: 12 residues. The V gene's germline CDR1 is SGHRS and CDR2 YFSETQ. The CDR3 sequence is CASSSSQETQYF. Written as DNA, the CDR3 is TGCGCCAGCAGCTCGTCCCAAGAGACCCAGTACTTC.

The table lists this clonotype with many counts. The chain's CDR3 is CSADADTGQDQPLHF. Written as DNA, the CDR3 is TGCAGTGCCGACGCCGACACGGGACAGGATCAACCCCTCCACTTT. J is TRBJ1-6 and V is TRBV20-1; 8 bases match TRBD1. Germline-derived CDR1 and CDR2 are DFQATT and SNEGSKA (reference sequence). This CDR3 has 15 residues. With V trimmed by 6 bases and J by 12 bases, 16 bases remained unmatched.

This chain links TRBV9 with TRBJ2-5, with a tentative D call TRBD2 (6 bases). This CDR3 comprises 15 residues. Trimming left V 0 bases short and J 0 bases short, with 9 bases between. CDR1 SGDLS and CDR2 YYNGEE come from the germline V gene. The CDR3 DNA is TGTGCCAGCAGCGTAGCTGGGGGGTACCAAGAGACCCAGTACTTC. Encoded protein: CASSVAGGYQETQYF.

This clonotype showed up many times. The rearrangement links TRBV4-3 to TRBJ2-7; perhaps TRBD1 as D (7 bases). The CDR3 covers 16 residues. Germline CDR1 reads LGHNA; CDR2 reads YSLEER. Trimming pared 4 bases from V and 0 bases from J, leaving 16 bases between. CDR3 coding DNA: TGCGCCAGCAGCCGGCATGCGGGACAGCTCTCCTACGAGCAGTACTTC. This gives the protein CASSRHAGQLSYEQYF.

In this sample, this clonotype turned up a few times. The chain combines TRBV28 with TRBJ1-2; D not certain. Trimming removed 4 bases at V and 1 base at J, with 10 bases between. This CDR3 is built from 14 residues. Germline V gene sequence: CDR1 MDHEN, CDR2 SYDVKM. CDR3 region: CASSSGPRNYGYTF. For the CDR3, the DNA is TGTGCCAGCAGTTCCGGCCCCCGTAACTATGGCTACACCTTC.

This clonotype appeared a few times. The CDR3 loop reads CASSLDRERFEAFF. The CDR3 region has the DNA TGTGCCAGCTCACTCGACAGGGAGAGGTTTGAAGCTTTCTTT. This chain uses TRBV18 with TRBJ1-1, with 7 bases matching TRBD1. CDR1 KGHSH and CDR2 LQKENI come from the germline V gene. The CDR3 has 14 amino acids. With 4 bases clipped from V and 7 bases from J, the junction kept 9 bases outside the gene matches.